These 14 T cell receptor beta chains originate from one sample sequenced in a study of CD8+CD57+ T cells in acquired aplastic anemia. CD8+CD57+ cell expansion, shown by flow cytometry, had occurred in the patients selected for sequencing. Genomic DNA served as template for TCR beta VDJ and CDR3 profiling. TCRdb used MiXCR to reprocess the reads, holding one entry per CDR3 protein. Counted here are about 160,000 distinct CDR3 sequences, roughly 45% occurring once; the ten biggest clones make up 2.5% to 4%. The sample comprised sorted CD4+, CD8+, or CD8+CD57+ T cells (not recorded which) from PBMCs. These receptors were obtained from a human donor with aplastic anemia.

This clonotype was seen a few times. This chain uses TRBV10-3 with TRBJ2-2, with 7 bases matching TRBD1. The CDR3 loop spans 13 amino acids. CDR1 is ENHRY and CDR2 is SYGVKD in the germline V gene. V lost 11 bases and J lost 2; bases outside the gene matches: 5. The DNA of the CDR3 is TGTGCCGCTACAGGGGTTAACACCGGGGAGCTGTTTTTT. It specifies CAATGVNTGELFF.

The chain recombines TRBV29-1 with TRBJ2-1; TRBD2 agrees at 13 bases. The CDR3 extends over 15 amino acids. After removal of 4 bases from V and 1 base from J, the junction contained 1 base not matched to a gene. CDR1 and CDR2 from the germline V gene are SQVTM and ANQGSEA. The CDR3 bases are TGCAGCGTTGCGACTAGCGGGGGGTCCTACAATGAGCAGTTCTTC. Residues: CSVATSGGSYNEQFF.

This chain uses TRBV7-3 with TRBJ2-5; TRBD2 might be the D (5 bases). The CDR3 has 13 amino acids. The V end was cut by 4 bases, the J end by 5 bases, with 11 bases between. CDR1 is SGHTA, CDR2 FQGTGA, per germline. The CDR3 DNA reads TGTGCCAGCAGCTCGACGGTAGCGGAGACCCAGTACTTC. It translates to CASSSTVAETQYF.

The J gene is TRBJ2-7, the V gene TRBV19, with D perhaps matching TRBD2 (6 bases). The germline CDR1 and CDR2 sequences are LNHDA and SQIVND (reference sequence). The CDR3 has 12 amino acids. V lost 6 bases, J lost 6 bases, and 12 bases lay in between. The CDR3 reads CASRPAGGEQYV. CDR3 DNA sequence: TGTGCCAGTAGGCCCGCCGGGGGCGAGCAGTACGTC.

This clonotype showed up many times. The V and J genes are TRBV4-3 and TRBJ2-7; possibly TRBD1 for D (6 bases). The CDR3 extends over 14 amino acids. CDR1 is LGHNA and CDR2 is YSLEER in the germline V gene. The V gene lost 0 bases and the J gene lost 3 bases, with 9 bases spanning the gap. The CDR3 here is CASSQDRGDYEQYV. CDR3 bases: TGCGCCAGCAGCCAAGACAGGGGTGACTACGAGCAGTACGTC.

This rearrangement joins TRBV6-1 to TRBJ1-5, with a possible D match to TRBD1 (5 bases). Per the germline V gene, CDR1 is MNHNS and CDR2 is SASEGT. V lost 2 bases to trimming and J lost 11 bases, with 19 bases between them. The CDR3 runs to 15 residues. In DNA, the CDR3 is TGTGCCAGCAGTGAAAGGACGGCGAGGGGAGAGACCCAGCATTTT. Translated, it gives CASSERTARGETQHF.

This clonotype was observed many times. This chain connects TRBV7-9 to TRBJ2-3; tentatively, D is TRBD1 or TRBD2 (6 bases each). CDR3 length: 15 residues. V was pared by 3 bases and J by 6 bases, with 16 bases between. Germline V gives CDR1 SEHNR, CDR2 FQNEAQ (reference sequence). The CDR3 protein is CASSFGKTGRDTQYF. DNA for the CDR3: TGTGCCAGCAGCTTCGGGAAAACAGGGAGGGATACGCAGTATTTT.

V usage is TRBV9 and J usage is TRBJ1-4; no reliable D call. In germline, CDR1 is SGDLS, CDR2 YYNGEE. Trimming took off 4 bases at V and 0 bases at J, with 10 bases between the two ends. This CDR3 spans 15 amino acids. CDR3 loop: CASSIRHPTNEKLFF. The CDR3 DNA reads TGTGCCAGCAGCATACGACATCCAACTAATGAAAAACTGTTTTTT.

In its sample, this clonotype was seen many times. The chain employs TRBV12-3 or TRBV12-4 and TRBJ1-1; D call uncertain. The CDR3 has 12 amino acids. The V end lost 3 bases, the J end lost 8 bases, and 10 bases lay between the germline ends. Written as DNA, the CDR3 is TGTGCCAGCAGTTTCCCGGGGTCGGAAGCTTTCTTT. Translating gives CASSFPGSEAFF.

This clonotype was recorded at least ten times. The chain couples TRBV10-3 to TRBJ2-7; perhaps TRBD1 as D (6 bases). The CDR3 loop spans 14 amino acids. V lost 3 bases and J 3 bases, leaving 12 bases between the germline ends. Germline CDR1 and CDR2: ENHRY and SYGVKD. The CDR3 DNA sequence: TGTGCCATCAGTGATTCCGGGACAAACTACGAGCAGTACTTC. Its translation is CAISDSGTNYEQYF.

CDR3 loop: CASSSWGGQETQYF. In nucleotides, the CDR3 is TGTGCCAGCAGCTCTTGGGGCGGCCAAGAGACCCAGTACTTC. V and J are TRBV7-8 and TRBJ2-5; D possibly corresponds to TRBD1 (5 bases). Trimming took off 4 bases at V and 1 base at J, with 10 bases between the two ends. Germline V gene sequence: CDR1 SGHVS, CDR2 FQNEAQ. This CDR3 comprises 14 residues. The variable domain in full, with the rest retrieved from reference TRBV7-8 and TRBJ2-5, is GAGVSQSPRYKVAKRGQDVALRCDPISGHVSLFWYQQALGQGPEFLTYFQNEAQLDKSGLPSDRFFAERPEGSVSTLKIQRTQQEDSAVYLCASSSWGGQETQYFGPGTRLLVL.

This clonotype was counted ten times or more. The J gene is TRBJ2-3, the V gene TRBV7-2, with a possible D match to TRBD1 (5 bases). Germline assignment: CDR1 SGHTA and CDR2 FQGNSA. V lost 3 bases and J lost 1, with 5 bases in between. CDR3 length: 13 amino acids. CDR3 amino acids: CASSFRGTDTQYF. The CDR3 DNA is TGTGCCAGCAGCTTCAGGGGCACAGATACGCAGTATTTT.

The chain employs TRBV7-6 and TRBJ2-3; perhaps TRBD1 as D (6 bases). The better agreement between TRBJ1-5 and the DNA end casts doubt on the J call. Germline V gene sequence: CDR1 SGHVS, CDR2 FNYEAQ. The CDR3 sequence is 17 residues long. CDR3 protein: CASSLWGSRGEGDTQHF. The CDR3 DNA reads TGTGCCAGCAGCTTATGGGGATCTAGGGGAGAGGGGGATACGCAGCATTTT.

Only a few counts were recorded for this clonotype. V gene TRBV29-1 combines with J gene TRBJ2-1; 8 nucleotides agree with TRBD2. After removal of 4 bases from V and 4 bases from J, the junction contained 3 bases not matched to a gene. Germline V gives CDR1 SQVTM, CDR2 ANQGSEA. CDR3 size: 13 residues. The DNA for the CDR3 is TGCAGCGTTGCGGGGGGGGGTTACAATGAGCAGTTCTTC. It encodes CSVAGGGYNEQFF.